In this sample, the clone carrying this T cell receptor (beta chain) turned up many times. Alongside a J-beta primer mix, a sample-barcoded 5' primer served in a second PCR lasting about 7 to 12 cycles. Through a template-switch adaptor with 12 random nucleotides, each cDNA molecule received a tag. Each CDR3 protein gets one entry after TCRdb re-called the 5' RACE reads with MiXCR. This table has some 1,800,000 distinct CDR3 sequences, about 39% appearing once. Each donor gave roughly 9.8 milliliters of peripheral blood. The data derive from a study of blood T cells in healthy people across ages. Looked up from germline, CDR1 is DFQATT and CDR2 is SNEGSKA (reference sequence). Trimming shortened V by 5 bases and J by 0 bases, and 8 bases separated the two germline ends. The CDR3 spans 13 residues.

The sample taken for sequencing was blood. This chain uses TRBV20-1 with TRBJ2-1; D uncertain. The clonotype originates from a human donor in good health. The CDR3 reads CSAAALSYNEQFF. CDR3 DNA sequence: TGCAGTGCTGCCGCCCTCTCCTACAATGAGCAGTTCTTC.